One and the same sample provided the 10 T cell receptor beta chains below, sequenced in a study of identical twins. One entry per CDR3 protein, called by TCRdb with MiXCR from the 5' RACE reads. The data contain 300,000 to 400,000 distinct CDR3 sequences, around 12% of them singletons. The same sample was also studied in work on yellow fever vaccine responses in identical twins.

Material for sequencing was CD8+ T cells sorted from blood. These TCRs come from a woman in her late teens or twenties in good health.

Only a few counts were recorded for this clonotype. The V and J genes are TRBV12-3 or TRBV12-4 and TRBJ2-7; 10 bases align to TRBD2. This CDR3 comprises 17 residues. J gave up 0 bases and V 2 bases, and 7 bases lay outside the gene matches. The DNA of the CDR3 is TGTGCCAGCAGTTTACTAGCGGGAGATGGGAGCTCCTACGAGCAGTACTTC. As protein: CASSLLAGDGSSYEQYF.

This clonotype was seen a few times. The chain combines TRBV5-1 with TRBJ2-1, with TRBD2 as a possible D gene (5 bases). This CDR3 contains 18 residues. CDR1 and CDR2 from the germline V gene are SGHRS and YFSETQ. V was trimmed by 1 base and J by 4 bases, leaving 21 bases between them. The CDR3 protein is CASSLYGGAVPGYNEQFF. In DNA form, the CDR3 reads TGCGCCAGCAGCTTGTACGGCGGAGCGGTCCCGGGATACAATGAGCAGTTCTTC.

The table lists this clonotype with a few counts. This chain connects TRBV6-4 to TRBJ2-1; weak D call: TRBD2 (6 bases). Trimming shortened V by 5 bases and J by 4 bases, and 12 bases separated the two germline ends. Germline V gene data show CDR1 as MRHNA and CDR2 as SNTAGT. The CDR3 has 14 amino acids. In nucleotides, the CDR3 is TGTGCCAGCAGTCCGGCGGGATCGTACAATGAGCAGTTCTTC. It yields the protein CASSPAGSYNEQFF.

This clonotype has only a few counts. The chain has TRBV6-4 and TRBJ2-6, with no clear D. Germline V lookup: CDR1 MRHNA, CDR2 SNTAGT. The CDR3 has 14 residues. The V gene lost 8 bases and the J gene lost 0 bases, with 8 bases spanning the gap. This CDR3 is CASSRTSGANVLTF. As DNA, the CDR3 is TGTGCCAGCTCGAGAACCTCTGGGGCCAACGTCCTGACTTTC.

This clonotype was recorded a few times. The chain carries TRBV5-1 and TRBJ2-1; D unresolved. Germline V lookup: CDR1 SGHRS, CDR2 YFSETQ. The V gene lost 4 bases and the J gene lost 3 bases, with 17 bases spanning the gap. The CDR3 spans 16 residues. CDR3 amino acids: CASSGGEDGYYNEQFF. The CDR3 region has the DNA TGCGCCAGCAGCGGCGGTGAAGATGGTTACTACAATGAGCAGTTCTTC.

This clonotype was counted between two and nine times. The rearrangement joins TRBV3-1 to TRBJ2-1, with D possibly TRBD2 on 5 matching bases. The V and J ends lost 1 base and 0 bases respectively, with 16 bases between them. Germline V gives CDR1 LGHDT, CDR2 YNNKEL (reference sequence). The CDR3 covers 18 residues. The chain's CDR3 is CASSQVLARRSSYNEQFF. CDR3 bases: TGTGCCAGCAGCCAAGTCCTAGCTCGACGAAGCTCCTACAATGAGCAGTTCTTC.

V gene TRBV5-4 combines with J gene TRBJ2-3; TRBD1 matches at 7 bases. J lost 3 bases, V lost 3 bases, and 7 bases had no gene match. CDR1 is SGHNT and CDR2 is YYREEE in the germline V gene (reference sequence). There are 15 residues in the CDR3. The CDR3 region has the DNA TGTGCCAGCAGCTCCGACAGGGAAATGACAGATACGCAGTATTTT. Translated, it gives CASSSDREMTDTQYF.

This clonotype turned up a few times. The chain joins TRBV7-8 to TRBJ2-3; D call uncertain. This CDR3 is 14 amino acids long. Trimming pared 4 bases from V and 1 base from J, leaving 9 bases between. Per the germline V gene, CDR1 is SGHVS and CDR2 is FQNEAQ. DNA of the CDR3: TGTGCCAGCAGCTGGGGATCGGGCACAGATACGCAGTATTTT. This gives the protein CASSWGSGTDTQYF.

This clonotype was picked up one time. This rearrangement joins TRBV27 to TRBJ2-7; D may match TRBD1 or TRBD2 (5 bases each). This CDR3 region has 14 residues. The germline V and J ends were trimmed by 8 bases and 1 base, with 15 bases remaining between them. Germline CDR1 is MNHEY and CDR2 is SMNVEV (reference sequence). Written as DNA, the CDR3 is TGTGCCAGCTCCTCCCGGGACGTGTCCTACGAGCAGTACGTC. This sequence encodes CASSSRDVSYEQYV.

CDR3 in amino acids: CASRGYRVGSGANVLTF. CDR3 nucleotides: TGTGCCAGCAGGGGTTACAGGGTTGGATCTGGGGCCAACGTCCTGACTTTC. J is TRBJ2-6 and V is TRBV2; possibly TRBD1 for D (6 bases). Trimming took off 6 bases at V and 1 base at J, with 16 bases between the two ends. The CDR3 loop spans 17 amino acids. The germline V gene encodes CDR1 SNHLY and CDR2 FYNNEI.